Sequencing of this T cell receptor beta chain was carried out in a study of T-cell reconstitution after alpha-beta-depleted transplantation in children. V trimming: 5 bases; J trimming: 4 bases; junction bases outside the gene matches: 10. There are 17 residues in the CDR3. Unique molecular identifiers were incorporated into the prepared TCRbeta library. TCRdb analysed the PCR reads with MiXCR anew, one entry per CDR3 protein. The profile shows approximately 490,000 distinct CDR3 sequences, around 12% of them singletons. This specimen consisted of PBMCs from the stem cell graft donor, obtained from the stem cell graft. The chain uses TRBV12-3 or TRBV12-4 and TRBJ2-1; 11 bases align to TRBD2. The clonotype originates from a human donor who donated a stem cell graft to a child with combined immunodeficiency. The CDR3 DNA reads as TGTGCCAGCAGTCTATTCGGACCTAGCGGGGGGTACAATGAGCAGTTCTTC. This codes for CASSLFGPSGGYNEQFF.